This record covers a single TCR beta chain. This sequence may be a read error, since a much larger clone differs from it by one base. TCRdb re-analysed the 5' RACE reads in MiXCR, keeping a single row per CDR3 protein. The profile covers about 43,000 distinct CDR3 sequences, with roughly 22% appearing a single time and approximately 4.5% taken by the ten largest. Germline V lookup: CDR1 MNHNS, CDR2 SASEGT. V was trimmed by 2 bases and J by 8 bases, leaving 22 bases between them. The CDR3 is 17 amino acids. The sorted Tregs were CD4+CD25+CD127-/low cells. The gene calls are TRBV6-1 and TRBJ1-3, with D possibly matching TRBD1 (5 bases). The source of this sequence is a female donor with breast cancer. Sequencing used Tregs sorted from a lymph node. The DNA of the CDR3 is TGTGCCAGCAGTGAATCGCCGACGGGGGGACCGGGAGACACCATATATTTT. Translation gives CASSESPTGGPGDTIYF.